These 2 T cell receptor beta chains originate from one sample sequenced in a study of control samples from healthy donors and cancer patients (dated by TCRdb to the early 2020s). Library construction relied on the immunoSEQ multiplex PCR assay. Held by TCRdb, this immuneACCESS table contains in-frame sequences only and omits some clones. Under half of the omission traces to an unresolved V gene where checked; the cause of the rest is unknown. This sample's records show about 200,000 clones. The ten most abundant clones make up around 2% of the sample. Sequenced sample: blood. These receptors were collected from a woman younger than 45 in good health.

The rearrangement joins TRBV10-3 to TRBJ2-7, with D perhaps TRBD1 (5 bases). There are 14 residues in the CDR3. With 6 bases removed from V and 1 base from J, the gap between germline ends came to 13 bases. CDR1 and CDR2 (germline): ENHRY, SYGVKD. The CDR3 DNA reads TGTGCCATCAGAGGCCTGACAGCGTCCTACGAGCAGTACTTC. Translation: CAIRGLTASYEQYF.

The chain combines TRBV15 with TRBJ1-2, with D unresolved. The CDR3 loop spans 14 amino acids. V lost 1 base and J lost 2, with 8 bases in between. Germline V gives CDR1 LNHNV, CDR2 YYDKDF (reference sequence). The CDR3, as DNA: TGTGCCACCAGCAGAGCCGGCAGCAACTATGGCTACACCTTC. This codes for CATSRAGSNYGYTF.